This T cell receptor (beta chain) was obtained from a study of T cell repertoires in cytomegalovirus infection. Each CDR3 protein is one row after TCRdb ran MiXCR on the reads. The sample consists of 300,000 to 400,000 distinct CDR3 sequences, 25% to 35% of them appearing once. Concerning this clonotype: Its antigen is unknown.

The receptor was derived from a human donor in good health (CMV status not recorded). Some clones in this sample may be carry-over from other donors' samples. Sequenced here: cultured PBMCs, sampled from culture after CMV antigen stimulation.

This chain's CDR3 is CASSIGGTNEKLFF. As DNA, the CDR3 is TGTGCCAGCAGCATCGGGGGAACTAATGAAAAACTGTTTTTT. The chain links TRBV13 to TRBJ1-4; weak D call: TRBD1 (5 bases). The CDR3 totals 14 residues. With 5 bases removed from V and 1 base from J, the gap between germline ends came to 8 bases. Germline V gives CDR1 PRHDT, CDR2 FYEKMQ (reference sequence). Filled out from reference TRBV13 and TRBJ1-4, the complete variable domain reads AAGVIQSPRHLIKEKRETATLKCYPIPRHDTVYWYQQGPGQDPQFLISFYEKMQSDKGSIPDRFSAQQFSDYHSELNMSSLELGDSALYFCASSIGGTNEKLFFGSGTQLSVL.